The clone carrying this T cell receptor beta chain was counted ten times or more. Its antigen remains unknown. With V trimmed by 2 bases and J by 10 bases, 9 bases remained unmatched. This CDR3 comprises 16 residues. The data were obtained in a study of T cell repertoires in cytomegalovirus infection. As for the study in general: Shared public TCR beta signatures pointed to both CMV infection and a matching HLA type.

Study outcomes and limitations: Based on cumulative public TCR beta family frequency, carriers of CMV plus the relevant HLA were identified. HLA-C-restricted CMV clonotypes gave the most frequent clonotype in two of eight donors.

TCRdb reanalysed the reads using MiXCR and keeps one entry per CDR3 protein. The sample shows 450,000 to 600,000 distinct CDR3 sequences, 11% of them seen only once. This chain joins TRBV23-1 and TRBJ1-6, with 9 nucleotides matching TRBD1. TRBV23-1 is sorted into the ORF group, with uncertain function. Sequenced sample: PBMCs. The TCR originated in a human donor in good health (CMV status not recorded). Some clones in this sample may be carry-over from other donors' samples. The CDR3 spells CASSQGDRVSRSPLHF. The CDR3 nucleotides are TGCGCCAGCAGTCAAGGGGACAGGGTCTCTCGGTCACCCCTCCACTTT.